This passage covers 14 T cell receptor beta chains from one sample sequenced in a study of cytomegalovirus exposure and HLA in healthy donors. Sequenced by immunoSEQ multiplex PCR; TCRdb stores in-frame clones only, minus some. The table has roughly 110,000 clones, about 87% seen once; the top ten hold about 2%. The sequencing sample was made of PBMCs. The receptors shown here come from a woman aged 18-30 years in good health and CMV-seropositive.

This clone appeared many times. CDR3 sequence: CASSRGTSGGQETQYF. The CDR3 DNA follows: TGTGCCAGCAGCCGCGGGACTAGCGGGGGACAAGAGACCCAGTACTTC. The V and J genes are TRBV28 and TRBJ2-5; 14 bases match TRBD2. The CDR3 is made up of 16 amino acids. V was pared by 6 bases and J by 2 bases, with 5 bases of the junction left unmatched. Germline-derived CDR1 and CDR2 are MDHEN and SYDVKM.

V and J are TRBV7-2 and TRBJ2-3, with TRBD2 matching over 13 bases. CDR3 length equals 17 residues. The junction had 9 bases not matched to a gene; V was cut back by 5 bases and J by 4 bases. CDR1 SGHTA and CDR2 FQGNSA come from the germline V gene. CDR3: CASSPFTSGGGADTQYF. The CDR3 bases are TGTGCCAGCAGCCCATTCACTAGCGGGGGGGGCGCAGATACGCAGTATTTT.

This clone was recorded once. The genes are TRBV4-1 and TRBJ2-1; TRBD2 is a possible D gene (5 bases). The V end lost 1 base, the J end lost 1 base, and 5 bases lay between the germline ends. Germline CDR1 reads MGHRA; CDR2 reads YSYEKL. This CDR3 is built from 14 residues. CDR3: CASSQGGSYNEQFF. Here the CDR3 DNA reads TGCGCCAGCAGCCAAGGAGGGTCCTACAATGAGCAGTTCTTC.

This rearrangement joins TRBV4-3 to TRBJ1-2, with 8 nucleotides matching TRBD1. Per the germline V gene, CDR1 is LGHNA and CDR2 is YSLEER. V lost 4 bases, J lost 1 base, and 2 bases stayed unmatched. The CDR3 has 14 amino acids. The CDR3 DNA reads TGCGCCAGCAGCCGGGGACAGGATAACTATGGCTACACCTTC. Its protein is CASSRGQDNYGYTF.

In this sample, this clone turned up a few times. The chain couples TRBV4-1 to TRBJ2-7; D unresolved. Deletions cut 3 bases from V and 3 bases from J, with 6 bases between. This CDR3 contains 12 residues. Germline CDR1 and CDR2: MGHRA and YSYEKL. CDR3 residues: CASSQSGYEQYF. CDR3 DNA sequence: TGCGCCAGCAGCCAGTCAGGCTACGAGCAGTACTTC.

The chain combines TRBV9 with TRBJ1-1, with D unclear. This CDR3 has 15 amino acids. With 4 bases removed from V and 1 base from J, the gap between germline ends came to 14 bases. In germline, CDR1 is SGDLS, CDR2 YYNGEE. CDR3 nucleotide sequence: TGTGCCAGCAGCCCCAGTGGGCAGTCGAACACTGAAGCTTTCTTT. This sequence encodes CASSPSGQSNTEAFF.

The chain employs TRBV13 and TRBJ1-2; a possible D gene is TRBD1 (6 bases). Germline V gene data show CDR1 as PRHDT and CDR2 as FYEKMQ (reference sequence). Trimming shortened V by 4 bases and J by 8 bases, and 17 bases separated the two germline ends. The CDR3 is 14 amino acids. CDR3 sequence (DNA): TGTGCCAGCAGCTCTCTCGGGGGGCTCGGGGGCTACACCTTC. The encoded protein is CASSSLGGLGGYTF.

The rearrangement uses TRBV29-1 and TRBJ1-2; D unresolved. Per the germline V gene, CDR1 is SQVTM and CDR2 is ANQGSEA. The CDR3 loop spans 12 amino acids. The CDR3 sequence: CSVYDRGYGYTF. In nucleotides, the CDR3 is TGCAGTGTTTATGACCGCGGGTATGGCTACACCTTC.

CDR3 coding DNA: TGTGCCAGTAGTATGGGGGGATCTGTTCTCGGGGAGCTGTTTTTT. The encoded protein is CASSMGGSVLGELFF. The genes are TRBV19 and TRBJ2-2; weak D call: TRBD2 (6 bases). The V and J ends lost 3 bases and 7 bases respectively, with 15 bases between them. This CDR3 comprises 15 residues. Germline-derived CDR1 and CDR2 are LNHDA and SQIVND (reference sequence).

This clone has only a few counts. V is TRBV27 and J is TRBJ1-5; 10 bases line up with TRBD1. The trim removed 6 bases at V and 5 bases at J, leaving 1 base unmatched. The length of the CDR3 is 13 residues. Germline V gene sequence: CDR1 MNHEY, CDR2 SMNVEV (reference sequence). CDR3 nucleotides: TGTGCCAGCAGGGGACAGGGGTATCAGCCCCAGCATTTT. The encoded protein is CASRGQGYQPQHF.

This chain joins TRBV14 and TRBJ1-2, with D perhaps TRBD1 (5 bases). Germline V CDR1 and CDR2: SGHDN, FVKESK. The V and J ends lost 4 bases and 1 base respectively, with 16 bases between them. The CDR3 sequence is 16 residues long. The CDR3 nucleotides are TGTGCCAGCAGCCCTCACGGGGGTTACCGTAACTATGGCTACACCTTC. It translates to CASSPHGGYRNYGYTF. The full variable domain, with the rest looked up from reference TRBV14 and TRBJ1-2, is EAGVTQFPSHSVIEKGQTVTLRCDPISGHDNLYWYRRVMGKEIKFLLHFVKESKQDESGMPNNRFLAERTGGTYSTLKVQPAELEDSGVYFCASSPHGGYRNYGYTFGSGTRLTVV.

In its sample, this clone was seen a few times. The chain employs TRBV7-2 and TRBJ1-2; 9 nucleotides line up with TRBD1. Germline lookup yields CDR1 SGHTA and CDR2 FQGNSA. The V gene end was trimmed by 5 bases and the J gene end by 8 bases; junction bases not matched to a gene: 9. The CDR3 runs 14 residues. DNA of the CDR3: TGTGCCAGCAGCCCCGTTGGACAGGGGAGAGGCTACACCTTC. It translates to CASSPVGQGRGYTF.

The chain links TRBV27 to TRBJ2-7; TRBD2 aligns across 10 bases. The V segment lost 4 bases and the J segment 6 bases; nucleotides outside the gene matches: 9. Germline values: CDR1 MNHEY, CDR2 SMNVEV (reference sequence). There are 15 residues in the CDR3. Here the CDR3 DNA reads TGTGCCAGCAGTTCGGCAGCGGGGGGGCCAAGCGAGCAGTACGTC. Protein product: CASSSAAGGPSEQYV.

The chain couples TRBV4-1 to TRBJ1-5, with TRBD1 matching over 7 bases. V trimming: 1 base; J trimming: 7 bases; junction bases outside the gene matches: 4. The CDR3 contains 14 residues. Germline V lookup: CDR1 MGHRA, CDR2 YSYEKL. DNA of the CDR3: TGCGCCAGCAGCCAAGGGACAGGCTACCAGCCCCAGCATTTT. Protein product: CASSQGTGYQPQHF.